This T cell receptor (beta chain) was recorded in a study of T cells in women clearing cervical HPV infection. Across the study: Controls gave blood once infection was undetectable; cases at lesion identification.

The CDR3 runs to 16 residues. Germline trimming cut 4 bases from V and 4 bases from J; bases unmatched to any gene: 9. CDR1 is KGHSH, CDR2 LQKENI, per germline. Using immunoSEQ multiplex PCR, the repertoire was profiled, and TCRdb retains in-frame clones only, with some absent. This repertoire includes about 40,000 clones. In the case of this clone: The read is 3 residues too short to cover the CDR3 end, so that end is filled in from the germline J gene.

The sample taken for sequencing was blood buffy coat. The rearrangement joins TRBV18 to TRBJ2-3; 9 bases map to TRBD2. The receptor was derived from a woman aged 18-70 years with a cervical HPV16 infection that either progressed to CIN3+ or cleared (not recorded which). The CDR3 bases that were read are TGTGCCAGCTCACGTTCCGTAGCGGGAGCGTCAGATACG. Amino acid sequence: CASSRSVAGASDT. The CDR3 as a whole reads CASSRSVAGASDTQYF.